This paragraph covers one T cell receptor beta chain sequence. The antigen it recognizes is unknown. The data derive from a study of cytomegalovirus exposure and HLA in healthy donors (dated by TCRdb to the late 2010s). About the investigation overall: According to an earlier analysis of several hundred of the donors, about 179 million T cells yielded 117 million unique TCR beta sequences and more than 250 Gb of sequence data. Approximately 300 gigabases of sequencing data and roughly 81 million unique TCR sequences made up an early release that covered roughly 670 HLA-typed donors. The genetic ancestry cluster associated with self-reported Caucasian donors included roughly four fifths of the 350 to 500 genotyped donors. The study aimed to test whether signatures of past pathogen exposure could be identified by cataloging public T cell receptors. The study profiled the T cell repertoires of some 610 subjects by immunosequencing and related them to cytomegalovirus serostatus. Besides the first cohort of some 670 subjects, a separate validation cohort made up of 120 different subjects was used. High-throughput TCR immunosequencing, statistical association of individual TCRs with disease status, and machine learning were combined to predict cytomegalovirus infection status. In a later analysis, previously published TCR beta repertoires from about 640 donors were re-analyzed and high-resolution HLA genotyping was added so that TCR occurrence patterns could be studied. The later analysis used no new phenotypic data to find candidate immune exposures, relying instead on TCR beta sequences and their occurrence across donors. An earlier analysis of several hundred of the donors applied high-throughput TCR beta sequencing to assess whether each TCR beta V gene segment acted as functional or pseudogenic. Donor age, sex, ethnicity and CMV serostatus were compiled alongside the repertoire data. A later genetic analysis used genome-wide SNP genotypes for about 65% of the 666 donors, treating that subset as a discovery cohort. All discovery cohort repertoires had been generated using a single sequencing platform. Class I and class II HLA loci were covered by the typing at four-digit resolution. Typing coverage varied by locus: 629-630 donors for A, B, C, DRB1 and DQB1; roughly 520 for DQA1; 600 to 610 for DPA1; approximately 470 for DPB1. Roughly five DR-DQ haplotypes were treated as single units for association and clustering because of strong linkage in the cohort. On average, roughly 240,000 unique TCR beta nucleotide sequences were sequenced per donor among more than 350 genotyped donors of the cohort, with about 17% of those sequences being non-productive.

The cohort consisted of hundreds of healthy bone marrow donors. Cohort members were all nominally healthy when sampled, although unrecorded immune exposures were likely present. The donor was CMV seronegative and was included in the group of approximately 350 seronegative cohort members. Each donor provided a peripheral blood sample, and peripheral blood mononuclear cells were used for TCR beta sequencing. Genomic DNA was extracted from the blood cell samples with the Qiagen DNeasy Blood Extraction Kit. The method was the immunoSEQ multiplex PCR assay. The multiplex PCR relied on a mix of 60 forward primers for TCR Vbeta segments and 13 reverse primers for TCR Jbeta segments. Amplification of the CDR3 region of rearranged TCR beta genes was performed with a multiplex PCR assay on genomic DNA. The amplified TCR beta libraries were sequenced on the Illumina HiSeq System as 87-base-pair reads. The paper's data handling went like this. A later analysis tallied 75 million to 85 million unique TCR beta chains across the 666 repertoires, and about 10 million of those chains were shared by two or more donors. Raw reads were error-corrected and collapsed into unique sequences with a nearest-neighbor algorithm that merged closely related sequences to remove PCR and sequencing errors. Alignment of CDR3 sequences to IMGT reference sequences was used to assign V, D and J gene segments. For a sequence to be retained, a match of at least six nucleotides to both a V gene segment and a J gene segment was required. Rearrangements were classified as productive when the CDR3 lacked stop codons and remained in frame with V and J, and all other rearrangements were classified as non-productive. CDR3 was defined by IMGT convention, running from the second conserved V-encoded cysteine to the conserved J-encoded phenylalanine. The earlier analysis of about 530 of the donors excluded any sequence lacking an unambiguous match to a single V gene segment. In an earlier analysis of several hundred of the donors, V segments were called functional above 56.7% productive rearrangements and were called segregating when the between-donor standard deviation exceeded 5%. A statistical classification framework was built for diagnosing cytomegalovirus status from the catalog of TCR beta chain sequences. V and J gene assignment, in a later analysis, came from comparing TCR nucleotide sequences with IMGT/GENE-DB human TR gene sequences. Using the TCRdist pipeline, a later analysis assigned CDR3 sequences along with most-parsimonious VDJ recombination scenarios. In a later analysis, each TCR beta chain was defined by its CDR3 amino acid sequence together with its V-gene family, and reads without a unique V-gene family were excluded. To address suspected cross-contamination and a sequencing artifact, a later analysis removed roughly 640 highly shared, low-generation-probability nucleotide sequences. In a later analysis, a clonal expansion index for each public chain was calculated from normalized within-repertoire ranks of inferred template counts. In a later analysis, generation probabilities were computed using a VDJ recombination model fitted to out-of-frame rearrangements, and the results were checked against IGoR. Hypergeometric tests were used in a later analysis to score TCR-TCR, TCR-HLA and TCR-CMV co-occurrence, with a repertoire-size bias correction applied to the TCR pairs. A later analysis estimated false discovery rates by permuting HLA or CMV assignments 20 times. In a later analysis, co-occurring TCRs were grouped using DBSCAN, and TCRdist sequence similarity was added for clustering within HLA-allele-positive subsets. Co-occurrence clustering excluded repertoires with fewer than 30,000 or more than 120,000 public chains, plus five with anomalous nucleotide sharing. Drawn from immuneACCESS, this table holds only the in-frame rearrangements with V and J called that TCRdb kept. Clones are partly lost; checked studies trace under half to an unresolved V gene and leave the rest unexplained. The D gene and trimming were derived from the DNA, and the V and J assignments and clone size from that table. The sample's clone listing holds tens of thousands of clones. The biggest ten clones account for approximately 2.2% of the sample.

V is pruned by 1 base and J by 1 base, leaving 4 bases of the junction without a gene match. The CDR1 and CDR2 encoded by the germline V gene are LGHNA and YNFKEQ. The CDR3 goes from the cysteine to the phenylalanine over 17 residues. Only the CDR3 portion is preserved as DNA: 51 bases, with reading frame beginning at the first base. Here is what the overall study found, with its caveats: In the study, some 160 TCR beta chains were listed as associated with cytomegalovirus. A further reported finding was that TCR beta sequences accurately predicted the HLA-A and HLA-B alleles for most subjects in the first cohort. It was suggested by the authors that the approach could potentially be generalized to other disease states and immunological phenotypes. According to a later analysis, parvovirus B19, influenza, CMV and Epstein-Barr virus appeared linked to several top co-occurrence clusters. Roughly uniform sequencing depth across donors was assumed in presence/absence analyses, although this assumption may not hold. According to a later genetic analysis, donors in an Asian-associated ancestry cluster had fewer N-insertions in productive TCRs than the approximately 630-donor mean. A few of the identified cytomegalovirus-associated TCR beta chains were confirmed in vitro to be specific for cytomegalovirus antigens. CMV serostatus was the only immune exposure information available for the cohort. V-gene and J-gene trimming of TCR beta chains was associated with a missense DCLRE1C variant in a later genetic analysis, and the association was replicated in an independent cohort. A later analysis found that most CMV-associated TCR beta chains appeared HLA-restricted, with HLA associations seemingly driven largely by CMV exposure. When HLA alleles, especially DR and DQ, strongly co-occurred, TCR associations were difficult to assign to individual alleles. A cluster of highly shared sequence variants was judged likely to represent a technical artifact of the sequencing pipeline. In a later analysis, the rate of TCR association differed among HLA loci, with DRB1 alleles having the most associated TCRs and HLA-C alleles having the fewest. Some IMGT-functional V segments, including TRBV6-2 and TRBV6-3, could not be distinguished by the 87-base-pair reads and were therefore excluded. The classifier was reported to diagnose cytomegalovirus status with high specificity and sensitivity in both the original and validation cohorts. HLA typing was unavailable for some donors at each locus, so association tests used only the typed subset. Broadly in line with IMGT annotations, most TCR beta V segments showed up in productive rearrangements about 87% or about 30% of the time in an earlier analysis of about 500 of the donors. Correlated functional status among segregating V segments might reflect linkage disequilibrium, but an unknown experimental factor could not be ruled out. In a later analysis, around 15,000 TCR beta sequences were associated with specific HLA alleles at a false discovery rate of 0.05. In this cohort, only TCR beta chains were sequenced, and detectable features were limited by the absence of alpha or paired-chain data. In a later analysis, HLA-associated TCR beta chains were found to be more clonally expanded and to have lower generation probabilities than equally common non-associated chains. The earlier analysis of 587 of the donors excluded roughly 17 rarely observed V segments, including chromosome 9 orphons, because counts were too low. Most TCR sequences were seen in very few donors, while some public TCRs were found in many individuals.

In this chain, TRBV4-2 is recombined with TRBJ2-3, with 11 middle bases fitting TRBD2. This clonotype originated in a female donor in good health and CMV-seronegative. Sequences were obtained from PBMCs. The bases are TGTGCCAGCAGCCAAGGCCGGGGACTAGCGGGCACAGATACGCAGTATTTT. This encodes CASSQGRGLAGTDTQYF.